Shown below are 8 T cell receptor beta chains from a single sample sequenced in a study of glioma-infiltrating T cells (dated by TCRdb to the mid-2010s). This sample was sequenced with an Illumina MiSeq. The iRepertoire nested amplicon-rescue multiplex PCR (arm-PCR) platform was used to amplify TCR alpha and beta CDR3 regions from RNA. The public reads were reprocessed in TCRdb via fastp at Q25 and MiXCR, keeping in-frame beta chains. Merged by CDR3 protein, the rows form single entries marked with the most common genes and DNA. In all, the sample holds more than 350,000 distinct CDR3 sequences, and roughly two fifths of those were seen once. The ten largest clones represent more than 10% of the sample. Sequenced: glioma tissue, nonneoplastic brain tissue, or PBMCs (not recorded which). Receptors were obtained from a human donor with low-grade glioma or glioblastoma, undergoing nonglioma brain surgery, or in good health (not recorded which).

The V and J genes are TRBV5-1 and TRBJ2-1; 7 bases are shared with TRBD1. The J segment lost 10 bases and the V segment lost 4 bases, leaving 20 bases of the junction unmatched. Germline V gives CDR1 SGHRS, CDR2 YFSETQ. The CDR3 spans 17 residues. CDR3 sequence (DNA): TGCGCCAGCAGCCAGGTAACAGGGGTCAAATTTTATCGGGAGCAGTTCTTC. Translation: CASSQVTGVKFYREQFF.

The chain links TRBV6-2 or TRBV6-3 to TRBJ1-5; D is perhaps TRBD1 (6 bases). This CDR3 is 13 amino acids long. Deletions cut 6 bases from V and 6 bases from J, with 12 bases between. Germline CDR1 and CDR2: MNHEY and SVGEGT. The CDR3 protein is CASSRGGGQPQHF. For the CDR3, the DNA is TGTGCCAGCAGCAGGGGCGGGGGTCAGCCCCAGCATTTT.

In its sample, this clonotype was seen many times. The rearrangement links TRBV6-2 or TRBV6-3 to TRBJ2-5; no definite D call. CDR1 and CDR2 from the germline V gene are MNHEY and SVGEGT. The V and J ends lost 9 bases and 2 bases respectively, with 10 bases between them. The CDR3 runs to 12 residues. Here the CDR3 reads CASALGQETQYF. As DNA, the CDR3 is TGTGCCAGTGCCCTGGGACAAGAGACCCAGTACTTC.

Of note for this clonotype: A read error may explain this, as a much larger clone is one base away. The V call is TRBV6-2 or TRBV6-3, the J call TRBJ2-3, with 7 bases identical to TRBD1. Germline CDR1 MNHEY, CDR2 SVGEGT. There are 16 residues in the CDR3. This CDR3 reads CASSKGTGERADRQYF. Written as DNA, the CDR3 is TGTGCCAGCAGTAAGGGTACAGGGGAGCGAGCAGATAGGCAGTATTTT.

The table lists this clonotype with many counts. The genes are TRBV15 and TRBJ2-7; D unresolved. This CDR3 comprises 14 residues. Trimming stripped 0 bases from V and 2 bases from J, with 8 bases between. CDR1 and CDR2 from the germline V gene are LNHNV and YYDKDF (reference sequence). The CDR3 sequence is CATSRDGGAYEQYF. The CDR3 DNA follows: TGTGCCACCAGCAGAGATGGCGGCGCCTACGAGCAGTACTTC. The variable domain in full, with the rest retrieved from reference TRBV15 and TRBJ2-7, is DAMVIQNPRYQVTQFGKPVTLSCSQTLNHNVMYWYQQKSSQAPKLLFHYYDKDFNNEADTPDNFQSRRPNTSFCFLDIRSPGLGDTAMYLCATSRDGGAYEQYFGPGTRLTVT.

J is TRBJ1-2 and V is TRBV6-1, with D possibly being TRBD1 (5 bases). From germline, CDR1 is MNHNS and CDR2 SASEGT. The CDR3 has 14 residues. The V and J ends lost 6 bases and 8 bases respectively, with 19 bases between them. The CDR3 DNA follows: TGTGCCAGCAGCCTTGGGGCAGGGCCGCGGGGCTACACCTTC. It specifies CASSLGAGPRGYTF.

Of note for this clonotype: A read error may produce the germline difference seen at one junction end. The chain joins TRBV7-2 to TRBJ1-4; D gene ambiguous. Germline lookup yields CDR1 SGHTA and CDR2 FQGNSA. The CDR3 spans 13 residues. The CDR3, as DNA: TGTGCCAGCAGCTTAGGTTGGAGAGGAAAACCGTTTTTT. Translating gives CASSLGWRGKPFF.

Comment on this clonotype: A much more abundant neighbour one base away suggests this may be a read error. CDR3 in amino acids: CASSFFHDTKNIQYF. The CDR3 DNA reads TGTGCCAGCAGTTTCTTCCATGACACCAAAAACATTCAGTACTTC. The rearrangement links TRBV6-2 or TRBV6-3 to TRBJ2-4; D gene ambiguous. The CDR3 sequence is 15 residues long. Germline V gene lookup returns CDR1 MNHEY and CDR2 SVGEGT. With 4 bases removed from V and 2 bases from J, the gap between germline ends came to 12 bases.